Each of the 13 T cell receptor beta chains below was sequenced from the same sample in a study of T cells in tumors after PD-1 blockade. Sequenced by immunoSEQ multiplex PCR; TCRdb stores in-frame clones only, minus some. Of tens of thousands of clones listed, 70% to 75% were seen once; the top ten hold 30% to 50%. The sample here was PBMCs, taken after anti-PD-1 treatment. These receptors all stem from a human donor with basal cell carcinoma.

V is TRBV6-5 and J is TRBJ2-7; D possibly corresponds to TRBD1 (5 bases). The germline V gene encodes CDR1 MNHEY and CDR2 SVGAGI. The CDR3 contains 14 residues. Trimming removed 6 bases from V and 2 bases from J, with 14 bases in between. In DNA, the CDR3 is TGTGCCAGCAGAGACAGTTTTGGAGCCTACGAGCAGTACTTC. Its protein is CASRDSFGAYEQYF.

The rearrangement links TRBV29-1 to TRBJ1-1, with 10 bases that match TRBD1. Trimming removed 3 bases from V and 4 bases from J; junction bases left unmatched: 5. Germline CDR1 is SQVTM and CDR2 is ANQGSEA. CDR3 size: 14 residues. CDR3 sequence reads: CSVERTGGGTEAFF. The CDR3 DNA reads TGCAGCGTTGAGAGGACAGGGGGGGGCACTGAAGCTTTCTTT. The variable domain in full, with the rest retrieved from reference TRBV29-1 and TRBJ1-1, is SAVISQKPSRDICQRGTSLTIQCQVDSQVTMMFWYRQQPGQSLTLIATANQGSEATYESGFVIDKFPISRPNLTFSTLTVSNMSPEDSSIYLCSVERTGGGTEAFFGQGTRLTVV.

J is TRBJ1-2 and V is TRBV28; 12 positions match TRBD1. The germline V gene encodes CDR1 MDHEN and CDR2 SYDVKM. The junction had 9 bases not matched to a gene; V was cut back by 3 bases and J by 7 bases. This CDR3 is built from 16 residues. This CDR3 reads CASSFPHGTGGLGYTF. CDR3 coding DNA: TGTGCCAGCAGTTTCCCCCACGGGACAGGGGGCCTTGGCTACACCTTC.

The chain carries TRBV27 and TRBJ2-3; 8 positions agree with TRBD2. CDR1 is MNHEY and CDR2 is SMNVEV in the germline V gene (reference sequence). This CDR3 contains 15 residues. V was pared by 8 bases and J by 2 bases, with 9 bases of the junction left unmatched. The CDR3: CASRREVTSTDTQYF. The CDR3 DNA reads as TGTGCCAGCCGGCGGGAGGTCACATCCACAGATACGCAGTATTTT.

This clone was seen only a few times. V usage is TRBV4-3 and J usage is TRBJ2-7; D is possibly TRBD1 (6 bases). This CDR3 has 18 residues. Trimming took 0 bases from V and 1 from J, leaving 19 bases between them. Per germline, CDR1 LGHNA and CDR2 YSLEER. CDR3 sequence: CASSQDRAVGTISYEQYF. The CDR3 bases are TGCGCCAGCAGCCAAGATAGAGCGGTTGGGACAATATCCTACGAGCAGTACTTC.

This clone was detected only once. In DNA form, the CDR3 reads TGTGCCAGCAGCCGCAGGGTTGGAACTGAAGCTTTCTTT. Encoded protein: CASSRRVGTEAFF. The rearrangement uses TRBV6-5 and TRBJ1-1; a weak D match, TRBD1 (5 bases). This CDR3 has 13 residues. V shed 6 bases and J shed 5 bases, with 13 bases lying between them. Germline CDR1 is MNHEY and CDR2 is SVGAGI.

This chain connects TRBV7-2 to TRBJ2-2; 8 bases are shared with TRBD1. The V and J ends lost 2 bases and 5 bases, in that order; junction bases with no gene match: 13. This CDR3 comprises 18 residues. The germline gives CDR1 SGHTA, CDR2 FQGNSA. The DNA for the CDR3 is TGTGCCAGCAGCTTAAAGAGGGCGGGGACAGGAACAACCGGGGAGCTGTTTTTT. Translating it yields CASSLKRAGTGTTGELFF.

The chain recombines TRBV9 with TRBJ1-2, with D perhaps TRBD1 (6 bases). Per germline, CDR1 SGDLS and CDR2 YYNGEE. Trimming removed 1 base at V and 3 bases at J, with 13 bases between. The CDR3 is made up of 15 amino acids. CDR3 loop: CASSVREEGDYGYTF. The CDR3 DNA reads TGTGCCAGCAGCGTAAGAGAGGAGGGGGACTATGGCTACACCTTC.

The J gene is TRBJ2-1, the V gene TRBV7-2; 8 bases match TRBD2. CDR3 length: 15 amino acids. The V and J ends lost 0 bases and 16 bases, in that order; junction bases with no gene match: 14. Germline CDR1 SGHTA, CDR2 FQGNSA. The CDR3 DNA reads as TGTGCCAGCAGCTTAGCGGGTAGCGGGGCCCAGAGGTATTTCTTC. This encodes CASSLAGSGAQRYFF.

The rearrangement uses TRBV2 and TRBJ1-5; D gene uncertain. This CDR3 has 13 residues. From germline, CDR1 is SNHLY and CDR2 FYNNEI. Trimming stripped 7 bases from V and 0 bases from J, with 7 bases between. CDR3 nucleotide sequence: TGTGCCAGCAACATGATTAGCAATCAGCCCCAGCATTTT. Translating it yields CASNMISNQPQHF. The variable domain in full, completed from reference TRBV2 and TRBJ1-5, reads EPEVTQTPSHQVTQMGQEVILRCVPISNHLYFYWYRQILGQKVEFLVSFYNNEISEKSEIFDDQFSVERPDGSNFTLKIRSTKLEDSAMYFCASNMISNQPQHFGDGTRLSIL.

Comment on this clone: The junction departs from germline at one end; a sequencing error may be responsible. The V gene is TRBV6-5, the J gene TRBJ1-2, with D perhaps matching TRBD1 (6 bases). Germline loops: CDR1 MNHEY, CDR2 SVGAGI. The CDR3 runs to 12 residues. CDR3 amino acids: CASTWAEGHLFF. For the CDR3, the DNA is TGTGCCAGCACTTGGGCCGAGGGACACCTCTTCTTC.

The V gene is TRBV4-3, the J gene TRBJ2-7; TRBD2 is a possible D gene (6 bases). V shed 4 bases and J shed 1 base, with 14 bases lying between them. Germline lookup yields CDR1 LGHNA and CDR2 YSLEER. This CDR3 contains 15 residues. CDR3 residues: CASSLRLGPSYEQYF. The CDR3 DNA sequence: TGCGCCAGCAGCCTTAGACTAGGCCCGTCCTACGAGCAGTACTTC.

The rearrangement uses TRBV15 and TRBJ2-3; 7 nucleotides match TRBD2. Germline V gene sequence: CDR1 LNHNV, CDR2 YYDKDF (reference sequence). This CDR3 region has 14 residues. V dropped 0 bases and J dropped 4; count of bases not matched to a gene: 1. This CDR3 is CATSREAGADTQYF. The CDR3 DNA is TGTGCCACCAGCAGAGAGGCGGGGGCAGATACGCAGTATTTT.